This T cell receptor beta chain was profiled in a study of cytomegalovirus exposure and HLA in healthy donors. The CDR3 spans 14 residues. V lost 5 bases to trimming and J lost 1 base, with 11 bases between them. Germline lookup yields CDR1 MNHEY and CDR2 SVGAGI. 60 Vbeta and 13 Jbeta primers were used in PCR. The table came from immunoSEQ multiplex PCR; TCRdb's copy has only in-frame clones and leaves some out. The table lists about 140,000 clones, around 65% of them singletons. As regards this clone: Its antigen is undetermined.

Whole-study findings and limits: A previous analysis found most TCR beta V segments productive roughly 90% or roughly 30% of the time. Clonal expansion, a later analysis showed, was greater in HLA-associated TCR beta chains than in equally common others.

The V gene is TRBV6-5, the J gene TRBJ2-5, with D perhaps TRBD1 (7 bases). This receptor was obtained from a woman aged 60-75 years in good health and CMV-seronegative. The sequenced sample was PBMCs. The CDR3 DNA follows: TGTGCCAGCAGTCGCGGGACAGTCCAAGAGACCCAGTACTTC. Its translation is CASSRGTVQETQYF.